The source of this T cell receptor beta chain is a study of cytomegalovirus exposure and HLA in healthy donors (dated by TCRdb to about 2017). Regarding the research as a whole: According to a later analysis, one platform produced both the approximately 110 validation repertoires and the approximately 600 repertoires of the first cohort. A separate validation cohort of approximately 120 different subjects was used in addition to the roughly 640-subject first cohort. High-throughput TCR immunosequencing, statistical association of individual TCRs with disease status, and machine learning were combined to predict cytomegalovirus infection status. The aim of the study was to test whether cataloging public T cell receptors could identify signatures of past pathogen exposure.

V sheds 5 bases and J sheds 4 bases, leaving 10 bases between their ends. From a lookup of the germline V gene, CDR1 and CDR2 are SGHRS and YFSETQ. Taken from cysteine to phenylalanine, the CDR3 has 12 residues. Of the read, only the CDR3 DNA is kept; its 36 bases are in frame from base 1. Overall study results and their limits: While some public TCRs were present in many individuals, most TCR sequences turned up only very rarely across donors. A later analysis lacked HLA typing for the validation cohort, so it scored co-occurrence in that cohort across all 110 or so repertoires. The classifier was reported to diagnose cytomegalovirus status with high specificity and sensitivity in both the original cohort and the validation cohort. The authors suggested that the approach could potentially be generalized to other disease states and immunological phenotypes. In the study, 150 to 200 TCR beta chains were listed as associated with cytomegalovirus. In vitro tests confirmed that a few of the cytomegalovirus-associated TCR beta chains recognize cytomegalovirus antigens. Subsequent analysis determined that TCRs grouped into clusters in the first cohort also showed a tendency toward co-occurrence across the 130 or so validation repertoires, and about 94% of cluster scores exceeded 0.

The donors were included in the validation cohort of over a hundred subjects, a group kept apart from the roughly 670-subject first cohort. The protocol used for the library was the immunoSEQ multiplex PCR assay. The original pipeline was this. A statistical classification framework was developed to diagnose cytomegalovirus status using the catalog of TCR beta chain sequences. TCRdb retrieved this table from immuneACCESS and kept in-frame rearrangements only. Not all clones are present; in checked studies, unresolved V genes account for under half, and no reason is known for the remainder. V, J and clone size are taken as reported in that table, and D and trimming were inferred from the DNA itself. This sample lists under 85,000 clones; roughly 94% were detected once. Around 2.1% of the sample goes to the ten largest clones. As for this clone: Its antigen is currently not known. The sample holds no much larger clone one base away, and base qualities are not on file.

Sequenced: PBMCs. The sequence was collected from a woman aged 18-29 years in good health and CMV-seronegative. The chain uses TRBV5-1 and TRBJ2-7; a weak D assignment points to TRBD2 (6 bases agree). In nucleotide form, the sequence is TGCGCCAGCAGGTCGGGGGTTTACGAGCAGTACTTC. It translates to CASRSGVYEQYF.